A selection of T cell receptor beta chains follows, all from one sample in a study of blood T cell repertoires in COVID-19. The repertoire was sequenced with immunoSEQ multiplex PCR; TCRdb's copy has only in-frame clones and lacks some. The data hold about 250,000 clones, with about three quarters observed a single time. Material for sequencing was peripheral blood. These TCRs come from a woman of 80 years or more with acute or convalescent COVID-19. CDR3s include the opening cysteine and the closing phenylalanine or tryptophan. D genes are given only for firm matches. Clone size is stated in some rows and not others, as once, few, many or a class when expanded.

j_gene,v_gene,d_gene,abundance,CDR3aa,CDR3nt
TRBJ2-7,TRBV19,-,-,CASSFTGEQYF,TGTGCCAGTAGTTTCACAGGAGAGCAGTACTTC
TRBJ1-5,TRBV19,TRBD1,-,CASSIGWDRGSNQPQHF,TGTGCCAGTAGTATTGGGTGGGACAGGGGTAGCAATCAGCCCCAGCATTTT
TRBJ1-3,TRBV28,-,-,CASYGGLARGNTIYF,TGTGCCAGCTACGGGGGGCTGGCGAGGGGAAACACCATATATTTT
TRBJ2-2,TRBV5-4,-,-,CASSHGTLNTGELFF,TGTGCCAGCAGCCACGGGACTCTTAACACCGGGGAGCTGTTTTTT
TRBJ1-6,TRBV19,TRBD1,-,CATGQGIDSPLHF,TGTGCCACGGGACAGGGAATCGATTCACCCCTCCACTTT
TRBJ1-1,TRBV19,-,-,CASRPGTAGGAEAFF,TGTGCCAGTAGACCTGGGACGGCCGGAGGGGCTGAAGCTTTCTTT
TRBJ2-7,TRBV5-1,TRBD2,-,CARSWVGGESYEQYF,TGCGCCCGCAGCTGGGTGGGGGGGGAGTCCTACGAGCAGTACTTC
TRBJ1-6,TRBV19,-,-,CASIGGSYNSPLHF,TGTGCCAGTATCGGCGGATCCTATAATTCACCCCTCCACTTT
TRBJ2-3,TRBV18,TRBD2,-,CASSRLAGGPGTDTQYF,TGTGCCAGCTCACGGCTAGCGGGGGGCCCTGGCACAGATACGCAGTATTTT
TRBJ2-7,TRBV6-5,TRBD1,-,CASSSAKTGSYEQYF,TGTGCCAGCAGTTCAGCAAAGACAGGGTCTTACGAGCAGTACTTC
TRBJ1-2,TRBV20-1,-,-,CSASYPTRYNYGYTF,TGCAGTGCTAGTTACCCGACTCGTTATAACTATGGCTACACCTTC
TRBJ1-2,TRBV2,TRBD1,once,CASRKDRTNYGYTF,TGTGCCAGCAGGAAGGACAGGACTAACTATGGCTACACCTTC
TRBJ1-5,TRBV27,-,-,CASSSLGTAGQPQHF,TGTGCCAGCAGTTCCTTAGGGACGGCGGGGCAGCCCCAGCATTTT
TRBJ2-3,TRBV11-2,TRBD2,-,CASSASSGRTADTQYF,TGTGCCAGCAGCGCTTCTAGCGGGAGAACCGCAGATACGCAGTATTTT
TRBJ2-7,TRBV18,TRBD1,few,CASSQEQGAYEQYF,TGTGCCAGCTCACAGGAACAGGGGGCCTACGAGCAGTACTTC
TRBJ2-1,TRBV7-8,-,-,CASSYTGLDEQFF,TGTGCCAGCAGCTATACAGGGTTGGATGAGCAGTTCTTC
TRBJ2-7,TRBV7-9,-,-,CASSLPEVDNEQYF,TGTGCCAGCAGCTTACCAGAGGTGGACAACGAGCAGTACTTC
TRBJ1-2,TRBV6-5,-,-,CASRPGPLSGYTF,TGTGCCAGCAGGCCAGGGCCCCTGAGTGGCTACACCTTC
TRBJ2-1,TRBV19,TRBD1,-,CASSARQGRYNEQFF,TGTGCCAGTAGTGCCCGACAGGGGCGCTACAATGAGCAGTTCTTC
TRBJ2-2,TRBV5-1,TRBD1,-,CASSSRDRGPGELFF,TGCGCCAGCAGCTCACGGGACAGGGGACCCGGGGAGCTGTTTTTT
TRBJ1-1,TRBV2,-,-,CASSEWGGRSNTEAFF,TGTGCCAGCAGTGAATGGGGGGGCCGCTCGAACACTGAAGCTTTCTTT
TRBJ1-3,TRBV5-1,TRBD1,-,CASSLVGTATTYSGNTIYF,TGCGCCAGCAGCTTGGTAGGGACAGCGACAACCTACTCTGGAAACACCATATATTTT
TRBJ1-1,TRBV6-5,-,-,CASSHREGNTEAFF,TGTGCCAGCAGTCACAGGGAGGGGAACACTGAAGCTTTCTTT
TRBJ2-1,TRBV18,-,-,CASSPRVGGNNEQFF,TGTGCCAGCTCACCCCGCGTCGGCGGAAACAATGAGCAGTTCTTC
TRBJ2-3,TRBV5-1,TRBD2,few,CASSPGTSGGATDTQYF,TGCGCCAGCAGCCCCGGGACTAGCGGGGGGGCCACAGATACGCAGTATTTT
TRBJ1-2,TRBV9,TRBD1,-,CASSAQTNRGGYGYTF,TGTGCCAGCAGCGCCCAAACCAACAGGGGCGGCTATGGCTACACCTTC
TRBJ1-3,TRBV19,-,-,CASSVSGTGNTIYF,TGTGCCAGTAGTGTCTCGGGGACTGGAAACACCATATATTTT
TRBJ2-1,TRBV12-5,-,-,CASGLVRSWGDNEQFF,TGTGCTAGTGGTTTGGTACGGAGCTGGGGAGACAATGAGCAGTTCTTC
TRBJ1-5,TRBV6-6,TRBD1,-,CASSYSTGGQPQHF,TGTGCCAGCAGTTACTCAACAGGGGGTCAGCCCCAGCATTTT
TRBJ2-2,TRBV18,-,-,CASSRPLASSTGELFF,TGTGCCAGCTCCCGTCCCCTAGCGTCAAGTACCGGGGAGCTGTTTTTT
TRBJ1-5,TRBV29-1,-,-,CSVEDWRHPHHNQPQHF,TGCAGCGTTGAAGATTGGAGGCACCCCCATCACAATCAGCCCCAGCATTTT
TRBJ1-1,TRBV5-1,TRBD1,-,CASSSGQGDTEAFF,TGCGCCAGCAGCTCTGGACAGGGGGACACTGAAGCTTTCTTT
TRBJ2-1,TRBV2,TRBD2,-,CASSGTSGYNEQFF,TGTGCCAGCTCCGGGACTAGCGGTTACAATGAGCAGTTCTTC
TRBJ2-3,TRBV5-1,TRBD2,many,CASSGTSGSTDTQYF,TGCGCCAGCAGCGGGACTAGCGGGAGCACAGATACGCAGTATTTT
TRBJ1-2,TRBV6-5,-,-,CASRLNYGYTF,TGTGCCAGCAGACTTAACTATGGCTACACCTTC
TRBJ2-3,TRBV19,TRBD2,-,CASSSLAGAVPDTQYF,TGTGCCAGTAGTTCTTTAGCGGGAGCGGTCCCAGATACGCAGTATTTT
TRBJ1-1,TRBV12-5,TRBD1,-,CASAGQGIMNTEAFF,TGTGCTAGTGCGGGACAGGGGATCATGAACACTGAAGCTTTCTTT
TRBJ2-1,TRBV27,-,once,CASFRAGSSYNEQFF,TGTGCCAGCTTTCGGGCGGGGAGCTCCTACAATGAGCAGTTCTTC
TRBJ1-2,TRBV10-3,TRBD1,-,CAITMTGRANYGYTF,TGTGCCATCACCATGACAGGGCGTGCGAACTATGGCTACACCTTC
TRBJ2-3,TRBV5-4,TRBD2,-,CASSPLLAGESPDTQYF,TGTGCCAGCAGCCCCCTCCTAGCGGGAGAGTCTCCCGATACGCAGTATTTT
TRBJ2-2,TRBV4-3,-,-,CASSRGQLNTGELFF,TGCGCCAGCAGCCGAGGACAGCTGAACACCGGGGAGCTGTTTTTT
TRBJ2-5,TRBV7-9,TRBD2,once,CASSSTSGGAQETQYF,TGTGCCAGCAGCTCGACTAGCGGGGGGGCCCAAGAGACCCAGTACTTC
TRBJ2-7,TRBV21-1,-,-,CASSKGLGQGNEQYF,TGTGCCAGCAGCAAAGGACTGGGACAGGGGAACGAGCAGTACTTC
TRBJ2-7,TRBV6-5,-,-,CASSRFNRDHEQYF,TGTGCCAGCAGTCGTTTCAACAGGGACCACGAGCAGTACTTC
TRBJ1-2,TRBV27,TRBD1,-,CASSLRTGLGYTF,TGTGCCAGCAGTTTAAGGACAGGGTTGGGCTACACCTTC
TRBJ1-3,TRBV5-1,-,-,CASSSGRTLGNTIYF,TGCGCCAGCAGCTCAGGGCGGACACTTGGAAACACCATATATTTT